This record covers a single TCR beta chain. Its specificity is unknown. Some clones are missing from TCRdb's copy, which holds only in-frame ones; the method was immunoSEQ multiplex PCR. The repertoire holds 2,500,000 or so clones, with just over 90% as singletons. This sample stems from a study of shared clonotypes between healthy human individuals. Study-wide findings and caveats: Clonotypes shared by all four donors outscored non-shared clonotypes in generation probability.

In the CD4+ fraction, cells were divided into CD45RA+ naive and CD45RA-negative memory subsets. Germline V gives CDR1 MNHNS, CDR2 SASEGT. The V gene lost 0 bases and the J gene lost 5 bases, with 14 bases spanning the gap. The CDR3 totals 15 residues. The chain joins TRBV6-1 to TRBJ2-7, with D possibly TRBD1 on 5 matching bases. The specimen was naive CD4+ T cells sorted from blood. Subset: CD45RA+ positively selected. This TCR came from a man aged 18-30 years in good health. CDR3 region: CASSEAQGVGHEQYF. CDR3 bases: TGTGCCAGCAGTGAAGCGCAGGGTGTGGGGCACGAGCAGTACTTC.